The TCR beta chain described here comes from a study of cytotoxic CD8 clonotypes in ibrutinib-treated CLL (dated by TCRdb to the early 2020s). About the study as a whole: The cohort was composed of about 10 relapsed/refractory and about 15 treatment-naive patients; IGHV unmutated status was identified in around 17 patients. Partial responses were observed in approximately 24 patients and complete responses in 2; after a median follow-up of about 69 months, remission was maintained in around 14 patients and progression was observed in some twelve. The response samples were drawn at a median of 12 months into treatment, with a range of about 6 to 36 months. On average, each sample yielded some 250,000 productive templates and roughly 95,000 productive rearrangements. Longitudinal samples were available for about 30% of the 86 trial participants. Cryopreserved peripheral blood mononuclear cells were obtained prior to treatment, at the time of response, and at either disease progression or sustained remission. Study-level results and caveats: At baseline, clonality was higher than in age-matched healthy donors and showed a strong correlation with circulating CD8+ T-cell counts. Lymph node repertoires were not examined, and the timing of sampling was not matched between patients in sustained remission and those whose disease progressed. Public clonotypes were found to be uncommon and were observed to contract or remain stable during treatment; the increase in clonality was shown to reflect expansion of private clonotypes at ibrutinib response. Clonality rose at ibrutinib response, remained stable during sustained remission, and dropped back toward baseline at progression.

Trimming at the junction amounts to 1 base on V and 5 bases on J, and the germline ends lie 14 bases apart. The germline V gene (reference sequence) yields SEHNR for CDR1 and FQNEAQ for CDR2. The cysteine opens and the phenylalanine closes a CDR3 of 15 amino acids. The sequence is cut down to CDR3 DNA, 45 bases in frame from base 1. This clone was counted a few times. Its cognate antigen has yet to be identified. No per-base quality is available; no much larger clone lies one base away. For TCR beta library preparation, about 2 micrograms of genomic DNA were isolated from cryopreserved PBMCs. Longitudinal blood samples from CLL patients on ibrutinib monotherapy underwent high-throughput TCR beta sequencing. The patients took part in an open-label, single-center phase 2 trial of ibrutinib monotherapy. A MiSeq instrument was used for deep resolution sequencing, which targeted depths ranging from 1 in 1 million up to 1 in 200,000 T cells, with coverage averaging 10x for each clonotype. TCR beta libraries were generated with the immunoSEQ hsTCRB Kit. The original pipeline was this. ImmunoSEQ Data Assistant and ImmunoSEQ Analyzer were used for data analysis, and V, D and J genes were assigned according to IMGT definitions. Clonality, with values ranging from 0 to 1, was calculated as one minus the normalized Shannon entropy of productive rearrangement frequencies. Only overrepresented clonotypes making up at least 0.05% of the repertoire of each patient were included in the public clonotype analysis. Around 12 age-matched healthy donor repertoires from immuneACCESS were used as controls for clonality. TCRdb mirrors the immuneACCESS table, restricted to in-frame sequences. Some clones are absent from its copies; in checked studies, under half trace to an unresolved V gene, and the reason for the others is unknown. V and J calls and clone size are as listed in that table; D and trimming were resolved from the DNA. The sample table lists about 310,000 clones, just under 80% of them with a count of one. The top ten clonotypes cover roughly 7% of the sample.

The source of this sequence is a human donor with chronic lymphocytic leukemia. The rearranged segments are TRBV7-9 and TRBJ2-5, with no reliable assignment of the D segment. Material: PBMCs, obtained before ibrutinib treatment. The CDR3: CASSLDLGYGETQYF. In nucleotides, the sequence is TGTGCCAGCAGCTTAGACCTAGGGTATGGGGAGACCCAGTACTTC.